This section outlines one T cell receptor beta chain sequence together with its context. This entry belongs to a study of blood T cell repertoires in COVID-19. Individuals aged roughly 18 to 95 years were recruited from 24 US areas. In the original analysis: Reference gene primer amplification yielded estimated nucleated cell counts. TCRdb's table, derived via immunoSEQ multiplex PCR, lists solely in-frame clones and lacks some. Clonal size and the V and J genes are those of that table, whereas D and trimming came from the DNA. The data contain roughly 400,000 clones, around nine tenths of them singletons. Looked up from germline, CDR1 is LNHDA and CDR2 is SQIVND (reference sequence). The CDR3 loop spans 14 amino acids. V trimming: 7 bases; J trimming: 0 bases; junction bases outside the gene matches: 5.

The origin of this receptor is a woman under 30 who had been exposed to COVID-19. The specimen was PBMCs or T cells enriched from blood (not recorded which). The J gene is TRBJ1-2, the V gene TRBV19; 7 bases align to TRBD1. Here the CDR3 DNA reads TGTGCCAGTATTGGTGACAGGGCTAACTATGGCTACACCTTC. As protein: CASIGDRANYGYTF.